A selection of T cell receptor beta chains follows, all from one sample in a study of memory CD4+ T cells and cytomegalovirus serostatus. Here immunoSEQ multiplex PCR was the method, and the copy in TCRdb shows in-frame clones only, minus some. The table includes about 52,000 clones, 83% detected once. Sample: memory CD4+ T cells from blood. The receptors here all came from an adult in good health and CMV-seropositive. CDR3s include the opening cysteine and the closing phenylalanine or tryptophan. A row's size may be missing; if present it is once, few, many or a size class.

V: TRBV10-3; size: -; J: TRBJ1-1; CDR3: CAISGRADDPEAFF
V: TRBV7-9; size: -; J: TRBJ1-1; CDR3: CASSPQDGEEAFF
V: TRBV4-1; size: few; J: TRBJ2-6; CDR3: CASSLSLGSGANVLTF
V: TRBV25-1; size: -; J: TRBJ2-7; CDR3: CASSEVGTSYEQYF
V: TRBV28; size: -; J: TRBJ2-5; CDR3: CASRSSGKAVETQYF
V: TRBV10-3; size: -; J: TRBJ1-5; CDR3: CAISRQGMQPQHF
V: TRBV12-5; size: -; J: TRBJ1-3; CDR3: CASGLSIGNTIYF
V: TRBV15; size: few; J: TRBJ1-4; CDR3: CATSRGPPYIEKLFF
V: TRBV4-1; size: -; J: TRBJ2-5; CDR3: CASSQDKAPRETQYF
V: TRBV6-1; size: few; J: TRBJ2-7; CDR3: CASSESTGGWEQYF
V: TRBV6-1; size: -; J: TRBJ1-1; CDR3: CASSELTTVNTEAFF